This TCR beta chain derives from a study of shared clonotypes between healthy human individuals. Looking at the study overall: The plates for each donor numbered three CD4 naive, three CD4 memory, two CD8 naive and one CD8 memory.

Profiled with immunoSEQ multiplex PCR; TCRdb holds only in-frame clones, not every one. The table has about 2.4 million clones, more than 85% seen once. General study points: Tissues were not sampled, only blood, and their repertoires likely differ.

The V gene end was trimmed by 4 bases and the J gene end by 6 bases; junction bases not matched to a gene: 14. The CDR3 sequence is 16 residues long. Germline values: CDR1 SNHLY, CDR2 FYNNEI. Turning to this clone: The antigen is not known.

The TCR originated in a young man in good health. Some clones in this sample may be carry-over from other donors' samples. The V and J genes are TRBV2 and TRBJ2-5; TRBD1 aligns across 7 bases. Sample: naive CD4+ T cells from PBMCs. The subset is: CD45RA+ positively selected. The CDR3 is CASSAPTGQSLKTQYF. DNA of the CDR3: TGTGCCAGCAGTGCCCCAACGGGACAGTCCTTAAAGACCCAGTACTTC.